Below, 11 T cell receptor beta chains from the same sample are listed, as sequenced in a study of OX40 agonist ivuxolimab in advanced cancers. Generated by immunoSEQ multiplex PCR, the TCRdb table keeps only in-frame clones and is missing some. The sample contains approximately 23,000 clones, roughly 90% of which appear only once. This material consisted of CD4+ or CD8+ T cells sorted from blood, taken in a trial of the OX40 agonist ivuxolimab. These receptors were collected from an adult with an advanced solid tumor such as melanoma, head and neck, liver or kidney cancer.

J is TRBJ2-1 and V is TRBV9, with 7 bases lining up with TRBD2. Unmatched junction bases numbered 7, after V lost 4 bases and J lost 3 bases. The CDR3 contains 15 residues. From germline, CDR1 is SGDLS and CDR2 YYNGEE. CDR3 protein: CASSTIGGSYNEQFF. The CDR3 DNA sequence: TGTGCCAGCAGCACTATTGGCGGGAGCTACAATGAGCAGTTCTTC.

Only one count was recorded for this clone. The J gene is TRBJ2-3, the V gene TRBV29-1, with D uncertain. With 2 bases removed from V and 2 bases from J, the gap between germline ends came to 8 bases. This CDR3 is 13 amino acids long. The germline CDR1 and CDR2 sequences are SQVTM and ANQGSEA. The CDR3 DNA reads TGCAGCGTTGAATCCGGATACACAGATACGCAGTATTTT. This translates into CSVESGYTDTQYF.

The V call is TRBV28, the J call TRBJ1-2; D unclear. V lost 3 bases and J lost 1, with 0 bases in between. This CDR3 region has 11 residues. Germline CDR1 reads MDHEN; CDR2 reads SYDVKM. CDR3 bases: TGTGCCAGCAGTTTTAACTATGGCTACACCTTC. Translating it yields CASSFNYGYTF.

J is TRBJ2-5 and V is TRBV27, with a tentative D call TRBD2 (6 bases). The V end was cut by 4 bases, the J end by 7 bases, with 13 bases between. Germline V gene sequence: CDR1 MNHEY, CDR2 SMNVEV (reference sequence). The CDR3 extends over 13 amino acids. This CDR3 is CASSYGGSGTQYF. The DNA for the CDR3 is TGTGCCAGCAGTTATGGGGGGAGCGGGACCCAGTACTTC.

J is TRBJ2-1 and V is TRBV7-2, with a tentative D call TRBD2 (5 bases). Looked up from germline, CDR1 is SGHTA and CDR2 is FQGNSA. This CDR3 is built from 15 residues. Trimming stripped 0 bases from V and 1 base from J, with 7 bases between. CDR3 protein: CASSLALASYNEQFF. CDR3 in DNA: TGTGCCAGCAGCTTAGCCCTAGCATCCTACAATGAGCAGTTCTTC. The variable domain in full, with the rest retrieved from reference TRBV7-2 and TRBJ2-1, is GAGVSQSPSNKVTEKGKDVELRCDPISGHTALYWYRQSLGQGLEFLIYFQGNSAPDKSGLPSDRFSAERTGGSVSTLTIQRTQQEDSAVYLCASSLALASYNEQFFGPGTRLTVL.

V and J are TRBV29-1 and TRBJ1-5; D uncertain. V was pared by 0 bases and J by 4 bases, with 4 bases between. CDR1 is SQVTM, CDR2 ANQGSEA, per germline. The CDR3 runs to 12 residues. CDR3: CSVEDPNQPQHF. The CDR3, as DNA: TGCAGCGTTGAAGACCCGAATCAGCCCCAGCATTTT.

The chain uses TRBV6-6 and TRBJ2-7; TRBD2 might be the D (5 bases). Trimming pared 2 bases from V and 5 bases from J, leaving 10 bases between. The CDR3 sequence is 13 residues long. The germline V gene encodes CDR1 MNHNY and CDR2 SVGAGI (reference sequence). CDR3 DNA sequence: TGTGCCAGCAGTTACACTAGGACGCACGAGCAGTACTTC. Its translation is CASSYTRTHEQYF.

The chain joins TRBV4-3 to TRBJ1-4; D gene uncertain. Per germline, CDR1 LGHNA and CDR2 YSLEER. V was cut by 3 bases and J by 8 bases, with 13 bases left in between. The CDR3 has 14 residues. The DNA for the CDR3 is TGCGCCAGCAGCCAGGACCTCTTGCGAGAAAAACTGTTTTTT. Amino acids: CASSQDLLREKLFF.

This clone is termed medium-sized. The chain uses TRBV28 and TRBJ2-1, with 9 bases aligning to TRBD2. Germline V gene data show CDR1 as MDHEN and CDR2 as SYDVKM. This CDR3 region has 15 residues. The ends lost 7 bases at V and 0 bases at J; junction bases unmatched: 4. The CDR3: CASKLAGYSYNEQFF. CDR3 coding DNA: TGTGCCAGCAAGCTAGCGGGATACTCCTACAATGAGCAGTTCTTC.

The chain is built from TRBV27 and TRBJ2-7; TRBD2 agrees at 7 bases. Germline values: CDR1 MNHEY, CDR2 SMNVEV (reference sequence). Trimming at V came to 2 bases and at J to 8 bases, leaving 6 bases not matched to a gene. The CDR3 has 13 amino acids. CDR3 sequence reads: CASSLGVSGQQYF. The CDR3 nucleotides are TGTGCCAGCAGTTTAGGGGTTAGCGGGCAGCAGTACTTC.

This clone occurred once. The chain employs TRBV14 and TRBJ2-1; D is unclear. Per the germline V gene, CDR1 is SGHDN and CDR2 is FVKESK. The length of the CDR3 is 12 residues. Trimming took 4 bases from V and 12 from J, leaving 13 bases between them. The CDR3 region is CASSRPGVGQFF. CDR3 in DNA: TGTGCCAGCAGCCGACCCGGAGTTGGGCAGTTCTTC.